One sample yielded the 17 T cell receptor beta chains listed below, sequenced in a study of sequential checkpoint blockade in melanoma (dated by TCRdb to between 2017 and 2020). Interpreted using the paper, the treatment or condition label stands for: randomized to nivolumab then ipilimumab (arm A) or the reverse (arm B). The library was built by means of the immunoSEQ multiplex PCR assay. TCRdb mirrors the immuneACCESS table, restricted to in-frame sequences. Some clones are absent from its copies; in checked studies, under half trace to an unresolved V gene, and the reason for the others is unknown. Present in this sample are around 22,000 clones, 65% to 75% of which were seen just once. Under 20% of the sample is in the top ten clones. The sample was CD8+ T cells sorted from blood (inferred from file names), taken from a patient given nivolumab and ipilimumab in sequence. The receptors originated from a human donor with melanoma.

The sample holds a few counts of this clone. The CDR3 is CASSPTGTGELFF. The CDR3 DNA is TGTGCCAGCAGCCCAACAGGGACCGGGGAGCTGTTTTTT. J is TRBJ2-2 and V is TRBV7-9, with D possibly matching TRBD1 (6 bases). V gave up 5 bases and J gave up 5 bases, with 9 bases separating them. Per the germline V gene, CDR1 is SEHNR and CDR2 is FQNEAQ (reference sequence). The CDR3 loop spans 13 amino acids. Looking up the rest from reference TRBV7-9 and TRBJ2-2 gives the full variable domain: DTGVSQNPRHKITKRGQNVTFRCDPISEHNRLYWYRQTLGQGPEFLTYFQNEAQLEKSRLLSDRFSAERPKGSFSTLEIQRTEQGDSAMYLCASSPTGTGELFFGEGSRLTVL.

The chain carries TRBV2 and TRBJ1-5; 11 bases match TRBD1. V dropped 5 bases and J dropped 2; count of bases not matched to a gene: 5. Germline CDR1 reads SNHLY; CDR2 reads FYNNEI. This CDR3 has 16 amino acids. The CDR3 sequence: CASSSWTGGGNQPQHF. CDR3 nucleotides: TGTGCCAGCAGTTCCTGGACAGGGGGCGGCAATCAGCCCCAGCATTTT.

V is TRBV5-1 and J is TRBJ2-3, with 9 bases aligning to TRBD1. The J segment lost 2 bases and the V segment lost 2 bases, leaving 3 bases of the junction unmatched. Germline CDR1 and CDR2: SGHRS and YFSETQ. The CDR3 is 15 residues long. The CDR3, as DNA: TGCGCCAGCAGCTTTACAGGGGGCTACACAGATACGCAGTATTTT. Translation gives CASSFTGGYTDTQYF. Supplemented by reference TRBV5-1 and TRBJ2-3, the full variable domain reads KAGVTQTPRYLIKTRGQQVTLSCSPISGHRSVSWYQQTPGQGLQFLFEYFSETQRNKGNFPGRFSGRQFSNSRSEMNVSTLELGDSALYLCASSFTGGYTDTQYFGPGTRLTVL.

The chain joins TRBV9 to TRBJ2-1; 11 bases align to TRBD1. Germline V gene data show CDR1 as SGDLS and CDR2 as YYNGEE. The CDR3 length is 13 residues. After removal of 4 bases from V and 9 bases from J, the junction contained 3 bases not matched to a gene. Here the CDR3 DNA reads TGTGCCAGCAGCCTGGACAGGGGGCCTGAGCAGTTCTTC. It encodes CASSLDRGPEQFF.

The genes are TRBV5-1 and TRBJ1-2; 7 nucleotides line up with TRBD1. V lost 7 bases and J lost 7; bases outside the gene matches: 4. The CDR3 has 11 residues. CDR1 SGHRS and CDR2 YFSETQ come from the germline V gene. The chain's CDR3 is CASRQGAGYTF. The CDR3 nucleotides read TGCGCCAGCCGACAGGGCGCTGGCTACACCTTC.

This clone was detected only once. The chain combines TRBV7-9 with TRBJ1-2, with 8 bases identical to TRBD1. Germline CDR1 and CDR2: SEHNR and FQNEAQ (reference sequence). The CDR3 is 14 amino acids. Trimming took 5 bases from V and 6 from J; bases not matched to a gene: 8. The CDR3 nucleotides are TGTGCCAGCAGCCCTCCGACAGGGGAGGATGGCTACACCTTC. It specifies CASSPPTGEDGYTF.

The chain employs TRBV7-9 and TRBJ2-5, with TRBD2 as a possible D gene (5 bases). The germline gives CDR1 SEHNR, CDR2 FQNEAQ (reference sequence). V lost 3 bases, J lost 2 bases, and 10 bases lay in between. CDR3 length: 14 amino acids. The CDR3 reads CASSFSTGQETQYF. In nucleotides, the CDR3 is TGTGCCAGCAGCTTTTCGACGGGGCAAGAGACCCAGTACTTC.

A few counts support this clone. This chain joins TRBV2 and TRBJ2-1; TRBD2 agrees at 14 bases. CDR1 and CDR2 (germline): SNHLY, FYNNEI. J gave up 10 bases and V 4 bases, and 9 bases lay outside the gene matches. CDR3 length equals 16 residues. DNA of the CDR3: TGTGCCAGCAGTGTCGGGACTAGCGGGGGCGGCTTCGAGCAGTTCTTC. Protein: CASSVGTSGGGFEQFF. Full variable domain (rest looked up from reference TRBV2 and TRBJ2-1): EPEVTQTPSHQVTQMGQEVILRCVPISNHLYFYWYRQILGQKVEFLVSFYNNEISEKSEIFDDQFSVERPDGSNFTLKIRSTKLEDSAMYFCASSVGTSGGGFEQFFGPGTRLTVL.

The chain has TRBV9 and TRBJ1-2; D is unresolved. The CDR3 sequence is 13 residues long. Germline V gene sequence: CDR1 SGDLS, CDR2 YYNGEE. The V end lost 4 bases, the J end lost 2 bases, and 9 bases lay between the germline ends. As DNA, the CDR3 is TGTGCCAGCAGCCTCACAGCAAACTATGGCTACACCTTC. This gives the protein CASSLTANYGYTF.

Only a few counts were recorded for this clone. J is TRBJ1-6 and V is TRBV10-1; maybe TRBD1 (6 bases). The CDR3 consists of 13 residues. The V gene's germline CDR1 is WNHNN and CDR2 SYGVQD (reference sequence). Deletions cut 2 bases from V and 8 bases from J, with 7 bases between. CDR3 DNA: TGCGCCAGCAGTGAGGCAGGGGATTCACCCCTCCACTTT. It specifies CASSEAGDSPLHF.

This clone appeared a few times. The chain links TRBV6-4 to TRBJ2-3, with TRBD1 as a possible D gene (5 bases). The V and J ends lost 6 bases and 6 bases respectively, with 19 bases between them. This CDR3 has 15 amino acids. The germline V gene encodes CDR1 MRHNA and CDR2 SNTAGT. The CDR3 DNA follows: TGTGCCAGCAGCGTGACTCCCACCGCAGGGGATACGCAGTATTTT. Encoded protein: CASSVTPTAGDTQYF.

The rearrangement uses TRBV21-1 and TRBJ1-5; TRBD1, the table's D call, was not compared with the DNA. TRBV21-1 is a documented pseudogene. There are 15 residues in the CDR3. CDR3 coding DNA: TGTGCCAGCAGCAACGGGACAGTAACCAATCAGCCCCAGCATTTT. Protein sequence: CASSNGTVTNQPQHF.

V usage is TRBV6-4 and J usage is TRBJ2-3; 11 bases agree with TRBD1. CDR1 is MRHNA, CDR2 SNTAGT, per germline. Trimming removed 1 base from V and 0 bases from J; junction bases left unmatched: 0. The length of the CDR3 is 16 residues. The CDR3 DNA is TGTGCCAGCAGTGACTGGGACAGGGGGAGCACAGATACGCAGTATTTT. Protein product: CASSDWDRGSTDTQYF.

The chain employs TRBV27 and TRBJ1-5, with no clear D. Germline V gene data show CDR1 as MNHEY and CDR2 as SMNVEV (reference sequence). Deletions cut 8 bases from V and 6 bases from J, with 20 bases between. This CDR3 is 15 amino acids long. Here the CDR3 reads CASDPSGGPGQPQHF. CDR3 sequence (DNA): TGTGCCAGCGATCCATCAGGAGGGCCAGGTCAGCCCCAGCATTTT.

This chain joins TRBV9 and TRBJ2-1, with TRBD2 matching over 13 bases. The CDR3 is 16 residues long. Germline trimming cut 0 bases from V and 10 bases from J; bases unmatched to any gene: 7. Germline lookup yields CDR1 SGDLS and CDR2 YYNGEE. CDR3 amino acids: CASSVATSGGAGEQFF. CDR3 DNA: TGTGCCAGCAGCGTAGCCACTAGCGGGGGGGCAGGGGAGCAGTTCTTC.

The gene calls are TRBV6-7 and TRBJ1-3; unclear D gene. TRBV6-7 is sorted into the ORF group, with uncertain function. CDR3 length: 17 amino acids. V lost 0 bases and J lost 0, with 12 bases in between. The chain's CDR3 is CASSYSIPDNSGNTIYF. CDR3 coding DNA: TGTGCCAGCAGTTACTCCATCCCAGATAACTCTGGAAACACCATATATTTT.

J is TRBJ2-7 and V is TRBV7-8; 11 nucleotides agree with TRBD1. Germline CDR1 SGHVS, CDR2 FQNEAQ. The trim removed 4 bases at V and 4 bases at J, leaving 6 bases unmatched. CDR3 size: 15 residues. In nucleotides, the CDR3 is TGTGCCAGCAGCTATACCGGGACAGGGGGTTACGAGCAGTACTTC. Amino acid sequence: CASSYTGTGGYEQYF.